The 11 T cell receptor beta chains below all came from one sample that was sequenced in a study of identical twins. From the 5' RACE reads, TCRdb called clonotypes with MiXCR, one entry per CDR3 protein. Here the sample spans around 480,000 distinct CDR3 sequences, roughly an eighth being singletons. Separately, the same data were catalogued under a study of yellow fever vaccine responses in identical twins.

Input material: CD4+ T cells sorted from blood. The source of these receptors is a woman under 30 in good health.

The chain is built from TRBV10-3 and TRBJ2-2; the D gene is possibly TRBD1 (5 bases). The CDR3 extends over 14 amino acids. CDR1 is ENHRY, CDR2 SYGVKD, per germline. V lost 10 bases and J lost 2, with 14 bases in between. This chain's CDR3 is CATSDSRNTGELFF. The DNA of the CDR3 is TGTGCCACCTCAGACAGCCGAAACACCGGGGAGCTGTTTTTT.

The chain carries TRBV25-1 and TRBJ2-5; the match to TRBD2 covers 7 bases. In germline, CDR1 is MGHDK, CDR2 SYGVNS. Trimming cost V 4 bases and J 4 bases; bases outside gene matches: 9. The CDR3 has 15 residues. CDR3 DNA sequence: TGTGCCAGCAGTGCGACAAGGGAGGGGCCAGAGACCCAGTACTTC. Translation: CASSATREGPETQYF.

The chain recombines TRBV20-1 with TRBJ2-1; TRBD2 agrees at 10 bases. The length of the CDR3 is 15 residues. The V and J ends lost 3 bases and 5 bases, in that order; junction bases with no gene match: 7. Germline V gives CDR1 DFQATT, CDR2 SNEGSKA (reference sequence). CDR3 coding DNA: TGCAGTGCTAGGCGGGGTAGCGGGAGGAACAATGAGCAGTTCTTC. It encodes CSARRGSGRNNEQFF.

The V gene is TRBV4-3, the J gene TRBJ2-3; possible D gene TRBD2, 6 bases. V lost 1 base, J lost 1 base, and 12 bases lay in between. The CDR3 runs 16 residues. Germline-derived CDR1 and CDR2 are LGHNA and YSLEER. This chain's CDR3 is CASSQGLGRRTDTQYF. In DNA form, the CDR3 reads TGCGCCAGCAGCCAAGGACTAGGGAGGCGCACAGATACGCAGTATTTT.

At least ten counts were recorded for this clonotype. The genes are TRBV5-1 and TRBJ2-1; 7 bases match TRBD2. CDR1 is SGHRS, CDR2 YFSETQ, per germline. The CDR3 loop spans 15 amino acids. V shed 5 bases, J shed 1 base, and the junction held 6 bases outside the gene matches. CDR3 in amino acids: CASRMAGASYNEQFF. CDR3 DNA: TGCGCCAGCAGGATGGCGGGAGCGTCCTACAATGAGCAGTTCTTC.

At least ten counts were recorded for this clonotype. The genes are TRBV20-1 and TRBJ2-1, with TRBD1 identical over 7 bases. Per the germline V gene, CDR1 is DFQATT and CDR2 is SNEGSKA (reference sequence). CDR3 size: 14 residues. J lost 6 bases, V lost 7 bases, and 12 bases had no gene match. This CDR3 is CSGLRDRSSNEQFF. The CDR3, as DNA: TGCAGTGGACTCCGGGACAGATCTAGCAATGAGCAGTTCTTC.

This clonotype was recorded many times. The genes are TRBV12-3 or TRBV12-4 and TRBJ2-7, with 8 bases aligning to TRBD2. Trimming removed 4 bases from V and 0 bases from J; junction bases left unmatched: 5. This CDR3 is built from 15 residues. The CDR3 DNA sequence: TGTGCCAGCAGTTCTCTACGGGGGGGCTCCTACGAGCAGTACTTC. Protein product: CASSSLRGGSYEQYF.

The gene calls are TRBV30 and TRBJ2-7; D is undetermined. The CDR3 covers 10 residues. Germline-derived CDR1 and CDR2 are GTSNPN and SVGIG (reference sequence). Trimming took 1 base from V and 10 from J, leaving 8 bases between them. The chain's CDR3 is CAWSGAVQYF. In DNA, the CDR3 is TGTGCCTGGAGTGGGGCCGTACAGTACTTC.

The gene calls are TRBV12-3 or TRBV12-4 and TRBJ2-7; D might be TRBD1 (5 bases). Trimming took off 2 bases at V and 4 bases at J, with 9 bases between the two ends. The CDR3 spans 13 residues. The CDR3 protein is CASSLSGIYEQYF. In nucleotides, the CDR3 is TGTGCCAGCAGTTTATCAGGGATTTACGAGCAGTACTTC.

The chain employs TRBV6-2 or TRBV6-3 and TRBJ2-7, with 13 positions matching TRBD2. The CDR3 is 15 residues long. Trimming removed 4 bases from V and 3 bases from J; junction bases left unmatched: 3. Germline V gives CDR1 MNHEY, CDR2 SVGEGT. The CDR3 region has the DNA TGTGCCAGCAGTTTGGGACTAGCGGGACTCTACGAGCAGTACTTC. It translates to CASSLGLAGLYEQYF.

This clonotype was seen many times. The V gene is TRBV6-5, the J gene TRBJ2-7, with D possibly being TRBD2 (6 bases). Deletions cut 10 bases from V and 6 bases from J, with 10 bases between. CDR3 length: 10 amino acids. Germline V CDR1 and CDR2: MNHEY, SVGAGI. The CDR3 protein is CATRRGEQYF. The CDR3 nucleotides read TGTGCCACAAGGAGGGGCGAGCAGTACTTC.